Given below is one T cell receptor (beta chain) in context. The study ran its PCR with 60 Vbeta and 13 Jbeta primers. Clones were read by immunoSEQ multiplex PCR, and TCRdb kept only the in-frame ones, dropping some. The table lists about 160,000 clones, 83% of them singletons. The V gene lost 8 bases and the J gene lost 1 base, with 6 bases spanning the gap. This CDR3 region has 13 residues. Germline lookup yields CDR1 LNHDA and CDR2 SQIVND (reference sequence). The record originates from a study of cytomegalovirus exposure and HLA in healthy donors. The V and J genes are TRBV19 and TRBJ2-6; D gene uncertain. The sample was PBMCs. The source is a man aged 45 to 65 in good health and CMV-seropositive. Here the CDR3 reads CASRLSGANVLTF. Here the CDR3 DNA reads TGTGCCAGTCGACTTTCTGGGGCCAACGTCCTGACTTTC.